This T cell receptor (beta chain) came from a study of T-cell memory formation after mild COVID-19. Study information: The two donors had largely donor-specific TCR clusters.

Regarding the study as a whole: Pre-infection memory showed some responding clones, and this suggested that cross-reactive memory joined.

This clonotype was counted a few times. What it recognizes is unknown. The CDR3 has 13 residues. The germline V gene has CDR1 KGHSH and CDR2 LQKENI. The germline V and J ends were trimmed by 4 bases and 7 bases, with 11 bases remaining between them. TCRdb recomputed calls from the 5' RACE reads with MiXCR, one row per CDR3 protein. The data contain under 700,000 distinct CDR3 sequences, around 21% of them singletons. This chain connects TRBV18 to TRBJ2-1, with no clear D. The sequencing input was PBMCs or a T cell subset sorted from them (not recorded which). This sequence originates from an adult woman who had mild COVID-19 (a few samples of this study predate the infection). Cell type and time point are not known. CDR3 region: CASSQGLVNEQFF. The CDR3 nucleotides read TGTGCCAGCTCACAGGGTTTAGTAAATGAGCAGTTCTTC.